Listed below are T cell receptor beta chains from one sample, sequenced in a study of cytomegalovirus exposure and HLA in healthy donors. The repertoire was sequenced with immunoSEQ multiplex PCR; TCRdb's copy has only in-frame clones and lacks some. The sample consists of fewer than 200,000 clones, about 90% of them appearing once. The sequenced sample consisted of PBMCs. All receptors derive from a boy aged 2 to 10 in good health and CMV-seronegative. Both conserved end residues are part of each CDR3. Each record gives: D gene, V gene, clone size, J gene, CDR3 DNA, CDR3 protein. D genes are given only for firm matches. Clone size is stated in some rows and not others, as once, few, many or a class when expanded.

>NA|TRBV28|few|TRBJ1-4
TGTGCCAGCACTTCTTCTCATGAAAAACTGTTTTTT
CASTSSHEKLFF
>NA|TRBV6-1|NA|TRBJ2-4
TGTGCCAGCACCTTCGCCAAAAACATTCAGTACTTC
CASTFAKNIQYF
>NA|TRBV15|once|TRBJ2-5
TGTGCCACCAGCGCGATCCTGGGGGCCCAAGAGACCCAGTACTTC
CATSAILGAQETQYF
>NA|TRBV6-5|NA|TRBJ1-5
TGTGCCAGCAGGGGAGGCGGCGATCAGCCCCAGCATTTT
CASRGGGDQPQHF
>NA|TRBV7-2|NA|TRBJ2-6
TGTGCCAGCAGCTTGTTTCTTAGTTCCTCTGGGGCCAACGTCCTGACTTTC
CASSLFLSSSGANVLTF
>NA|TRBV5-1|NA|TRBJ2-6
TGCGCCAGCACCCCACTACCGGGACAACTCTTAGGGGCCAACGTCCTGACTTTC
CASTPLPGQLLGANVLTF
>NA|TRBV7-9|once|TRBJ2-2
TGTGCCAGCAGCCCGTCCAGGACAATCCACACCGGGGAGCTGTTTTTT
CASSPSRTIHTGELFF
>NA|TRBV7-2|NA|TRBJ1-1
TGTGCCAGCATAGCCGTGGGGGCAGGGTACACTGAAGCTTTCTTT
CASIAVGAGYTEAFF
>NA|TRBV6-1|NA|TRBJ2-1
TGTGCCACCACGCGTTACAATGAGCAGTTCTTC
CATTRYNEQFF
>TRBD1|TRBV6-5|NA|TRBJ2-3
TGTGCCAGCAGTCGACAGGGGTTAGGAGATACGCAGTATTTT
CASSRQGLGDTQYF
>TRBD1|TRBV2|NA|TRBJ1-1
TGTGCCAGCAGTGACGAAGTTCTGACAGGGGGCCTCACTGAAGCTTTCTTT
CASSDEVLTGGLTEAFF
>TRBD1|TRBV2|NA|TRBJ2-5
TGTGCCAGCAGCATACAGGGGTTAGAGACCCAGTACTTC
CASSIQGLETQYF
>TRBD1|TRBV28|few|TRBJ1-4
TGTGCCAGCAGTTCCCTCACCCCGGGACAGAGGGAAAAACTGTTTTTT
CASSSLTPGQREKLFF
>NA|TRBV5-1|once|TRBJ1-1
TGCGCCAGCAGCTTGTTCAGGATGAACACTGAAGCTTTCTTT
CASSLFRMNTEAFF
>TRBD1|TRBV27|NA|TRBJ1-2
TGTGCCAGCAGTTATGGACAGGGGTATGGCTACACCTTC
CASSYGQGYGYTF
>TRBD1|TRBV5-5|NA|TRBJ2-3
TGTGCCAGCGCATTAGGGGGCCTGGACAGGGTAAACACAGATACGCAGTATTTT
CASALGGLDRVNTDTQYF
>NA|TRBV28|NA|TRBJ1-1
TGTGCCTTAAGGAGGGCGGACACTGAAGCTTTCTTT
CALRRADTEAFF
>TRBD2|TRBV9|NA|TRBJ2-2
TGTGCCAGCAACGTAACGGCGGGGGACACCGGGGAGCTGTTTTTT
CASNVTAGDTGELFF
>NA|TRBV4-2|NA|TRBJ1-2
TGTGCCAGCAGCCGGGCGAATTCTAACTATGGCTACACCTTC
CASSRANSNYGYTF
>TRBD1|TRBV19|NA|TRBJ1-2
TGTGCCAGTAGCAAGACGACAGGGGTTGTGCGAGGCTACACCTTC
CASSKTTGVVRGYTF
>TRBD2|TRBV11-2|NA|TRBJ2-1
TGTGCCAGCAGCTTCATGCGGGGGGCTTACAATGAGCAGTTCTTC
CASSFMRGAYNEQFF
>TRBD1|TRBV2|NA|TRBJ1-1
TGTGCCAGCAACGGACAGGGGGGCACTGAAGCTTTCTTT
CASNGQGGTEAFF
>TRBD1|TRBV13|NA|TRBJ1-1
TGTGCCAGCAGCCCTCGCTCCCACTCAGACAGGGTCAATGAAGCTTTCTTT
CASSPRSHSDRVNEAFF
>NA|TRBV18|NA|TRBJ1-4
TGTGCCAGCTCACCCTTCGAGACAGCCACAACAACTAATGAAAAACTGTTTTTT
CASSPFETATTTNEKLFF
>TRBD2|TRBV4-2|once|TRBJ2-5
TGTGCCAGCAGCCAAGACGATGATGGCGGGGGGGCATACCAAGAGACCCAGTACTTC
CASSQDDDGGGAYQETQYF
>TRBD1|TRBV28|NA|TRBJ1-1
TGTGCCAGCAACCGACAGGGTATGATCACTGAAGCTTTCTTT
CASNRQGMITEAFF
>TRBD1|TRBV2|NA|TRBJ1-2
TGTGCCAGCAGAGAGACAGGGGGTGCCTATGGCTACACCTTC
CASRETGGAYGYTF
>NA|TRBV28|once|TRBJ1-5
TGTGCCAGCACTCCCGGCGAGCGGGCCATCAATCAGCCCCAGCATTTT
CASTPGERAINQPQHF
>NA|TRBV28|NA|TRBJ1-2
TGTGCCAGCAGTTTAGCCGGGTATGGCTACACCTTC
CASSLAGYGYTF
>TRBD1|TRBV7-2|once|TRBJ1-2
TGTGCCAGCAGCCAGGGGACAGGGATTGGCTACACCTTC
CASSQGTGIGYTF
>NA|TRBV30|NA|TRBJ1-6
TGTGCCTGGAGTGTACCGGAGGGCCCCTATAATTCACCCCTCCACTTT
CAWSVPEGPYNSPLHF
>NA|TRBV19|NA|TRBJ2-1
TGTGCCAGTAGTATTCTCCACAGCTCCTACAATGAGCAGTTCTTC
CASSILHSSYNEQFF
>TRBD1|TRBV9|NA|TRBJ1-2
TGTGCCAGCAGCGTCAATACAGGGGACTATGGCTACACCTTC
CASSVNTGDYGYTF
>NA|TRBV27|NA|TRBJ1-1
TGTGCCAGCAGTAACGGTGCGGGGAGGAACACTGAAGCTTTCTTT
CASSNGAGRNTEAFF
>NA|TRBV5-1|NA|TRBJ2-5
TGCGCCAGCAGCCTCGAAGGGGCCGAAGAGACCCAGTACTTC
CASSLEGAEETQYF